The 5 T cell receptor beta chains in this list originate from one sample, sequenced in a study of CD8 T cells in ankylosing spondylitis. MiXCR, applied by TCRdb to the 5' RACE reads, yields one record per CDR3 protein. The sample includes 300,000 to 350,000 distinct CDR3 sequences, 20% of them seen just once. The sequenced sample consisted of blood, either unsorted or a sorted T cell fraction (not recorded which). These receptor sequences come from a female donor with ankylosing spondylitis or in good health (not recorded which).

In its sample, this clonotype was seen a few times. The chain has TRBV7-3 and TRBJ2-5; 11 nucleotides agree with TRBD2. J lost 2 bases, V lost 1 base, and 3 bases had no gene match. Germline CDR1 is SGHTA and CDR2 is FQGTGA. CDR3 length equals 16 residues. DNA for the CDR3: TGTGCCAGCAGCTTAATGGGGACTAGCGGACAAGAGACCCAGTACTTC. Amino acid sequence: CASSLMGTSGQETQYF. The variable domain in full, completed from reference TRBV7-3 and TRBJ2-5, reads GAGVSQTPSNKVTEKGKYVELRCDPISGHTALYWYRQSLGQGPEFLIYFQGTGAADDSGLPNDRFFAVRPEGSVSTLKIQRTERGDSAVYLCASSLMGTSGQETQYFGPGTRLLVL.

This clonotype was observed a handful of times. This chain uses TRBV2 with TRBJ2-3; 15 nucleotides match TRBD2. Germline V gives CDR1 SNHLY, CDR2 FYNNEI. This CDR3 region has 19 residues. The J segment lost 2 bases and the V segment lost 4 bases, leaving 10 bases of the junction unmatched. CDR3 residues: CASSAPGLAGGRPTDTQYF. The CDR3 region has the DNA TGTGCCAGCAGTGCACCGGGACTAGCGGGAGGACGCCCCACAGATACGCAGTATTTT.

This chain uses TRBV6-1 with TRBJ2-7; a weak D match, TRBD2 (6 bases). The V gene's germline CDR1 is MNHNS and CDR2 SASEGT. The CDR3 sequence is 14 residues long. V was cut by 6 bases and J by 3 bases, with 15 bases left in between. CDR3 sequence: CASRGGVLSYEQYF. As DNA, the CDR3 is TGTGCCAGCAGGGGAGGTGTCCTCAGCTACGAGCAGTACTTC.

The chain has TRBV20-1 and TRBJ1-1; no definite D call. The CDR3 is 14 residues long. Deletions cut 0 bases from V and 5 bases from J, with 13 bases between. The V gene's germline CDR1 is DFQATT and CDR2 SNEGSKA (reference sequence). Here the CDR3 DNA reads TGCAGTGCTAGAGACCGAGGCTTTCGGACTGAAGCTTTCTTT. Translating it yields CSARDRGFRTEAFF.

This chain joins TRBV4-3 and TRBJ2-2; no reliable D call. The germline CDR1 and CDR2 sequences are LGHNA and YSLEER. The CDR3 extends over 14 amino acids. Trimming pared 0 bases from V and 8 bases from J, leaving 10 bases between. The CDR3 region has the DNA TGCGCCAGCAGCCAAGACCCTGATCTAGGGGAGCTGTTTTTT. Translation: CASSQDPDLGELFF.